What follows describes a single T cell receptor (beta chain). The antigen is unknown. Here immunoSEQ multiplex PCR was the method, and the copy in TCRdb shows in-frame clones only, minus some. The sample lists fewer than 110,000 clones, about nine tenths occurring once. These data originate in a study of T cell responses to AZD1222 COVID-19 vaccine. General study points: Among the donors, most were white British and more were female, and clonal diversity was possibly underestimated.

CDR3 length: 13 residues. Germline lookup yields CDR1 SGHRS and CDR2 YFSETQ. Trimming took off 5 bases at V and 0 bases at J, with 9 bases between the two ends. The specimen comprised peripheral blood, sampled on day 0 of AZD1222 vaccination. The sequence came from an adult in good health. V gene TRBV5-1 combines with J gene TRBJ2-7; D gene unclear. This chain's CDR3 is CASSVRDSYEQYF. The DNA for the CDR3 is TGCGCCAGCAGTGTCCGTGACTCCTACGAGCAGTACTTC.